The T cell receptor beta chain described here comes from a study of shared clonotypes between healthy human individuals. Whole-study results and caveats: Estimated clonotype richness was generally higher in naive than memory subsets.

V lost 5 bases and J lost 5, with 10 bases in between. CDR1 is ENHRY, CDR2 SYGVKD, per germline. The CDR3 loop spans 13 amino acids. Concerning this clone itself: Its target is unknown.

The method was immunoSEQ multiplex PCR; TCRdb's version includes in-frame clones alone and lacks a portion of them. This table has under 2.5 million clones, around 90% appearing once. The receptor was derived from a man aged 18 to 30 in good health. Some clones in this sample may be carry-over from other donors' samples. The sample consisted of naive CD4+ T cells from PBMCs. Noted subset: CD45RA+ positively selected. The gene calls are TRBV10-3 and TRBJ1-5, with no clear D. In nucleotides, the CDR3 is TGTGCCATCAGTCGGGAGCGGGATCAGCCCCAGCATTTT. Amino acids: CAISRERDQPQHF.